These 7 T cell receptor beta chains were sequenced from one sample in a study of blood T cell repertoires in COVID-19. Only in-frame clones appear in the TCRdb table, and some are missing; sequencing was by immunoSEQ multiplex PCR. The table includes tens of thousands of clones, approximately 78% detected once. The sequenced material came from peripheral blood. All receptors come from a human donor in a cohort sampled during active COVID-19.

The V gene is TRBV19, the J gene TRBJ1-1; D is undetermined. This CDR3 is built from 14 residues. V was clipped by 4 bases and J by 0 bases, with 9 bases between them. The germline CDR1 and CDR2 sequences are LNHDA and SQIVND (reference sequence). In DNA, the CDR3 is TGTGCCAGTAGTAAGGAGTCCATGAACACTGAAGCTTTCTTT. Residues: CASSKESMNTEAFF.

The chain employs TRBV15 and TRBJ1-1; D call uncertain. The CDR3 covers 13 residues. V lost 1 base and J 0 bases, leaving 3 bases between the germline ends. Germline V gives CDR1 LNHNV, CDR2 YYDKDF (reference sequence). CDR3 bases: TGTGCCACCAGCAGAGGAGTGAACACTGAAGCTTTCTTT. It is translated as CATSRGVNTEAFF.

The gene calls are TRBV30 and TRBJ2-2; D might be TRBD1 (6 bases). CDR3 length: 15 amino acids. Germline CDR1 is GTSNPN and CDR2 is SVGIG (reference sequence). The germline V and J ends were trimmed by 1 base and 0 bases, with 9 bases remaining between them. The CDR3 DNA reads TGTGCCTGGAGTGCGACAGGAGCGAACACCGGGGAGCTGTTTTTT. It specifies CAWSATGANTGELFF.

The gene calls are TRBV30 and TRBJ2-7; 8 positions match TRBD2. The J segment lost 5 bases and the V segment lost 8 bases, leaving 11 bases of the junction unmatched. Germline CDR1 GTSNPN, CDR2 SVGIG (reference sequence). This CDR3 is 13 amino acids long. The CDR3 loop is CATLAGRFHEQYF. CDR3 sequence (DNA): TGTGCCACCTTAGCGGGGCGCTTCCACGAGCAGTACTTC.

The chain couples TRBV12-3 or TRBV12-4 to TRBJ1-2, with a weak D call TRBD1 (5 bases). Between the trimmed V and J ends, which lost 3 bases and 8 bases, there was a span of 7 bases. The CDR3 consists of 11 residues. The CDR3 bases are TGTGCCAGCAGTTTTAGACAGGGCTACACCTTC. Translating gives CASSFRQGYTF.

This chain links TRBV3-1 (or the pseudogene TRBV3-2) with TRBJ1-5; TRBD1 matches 9 bases. Germline V CDR1 and CDR2: LGHDT, YNNKEL (reference sequence). There are 15 residues in the CDR3. Trimming took 1 base from V and 4 from J; bases not matched to a gene: 2. CDR3 amino acids: CASSQGDRENQPQHF. In DNA, the CDR3 is TGTGCCAGCAGCCAAGGGGACAGGGAAAATCAGCCCCAGCATTTT.

The CDR3 region has the DNA TGTGCCAGCAGCTTAGAGGCGGGACAGCACTACGAGCAGTACTTC. It is translated as CASSLEAGQHYEQYF. This chain connects TRBV7-2 to TRBJ2-7, with D possibly matching TRBD1 (7 bases). Germline values: CDR1 SGHTA, CDR2 FQGNSA. The CDR3 has 15 amino acids. Trimming pared 1 base from V and 3 bases from J, leaving 13 bases between.